The clone carrying this T cell receptor (beta chain) was found many times. Its antigen is undetermined. Germline CDR1 and CDR2: KGHDR and SFDVKD. V gave up 3 bases and J gave up 12 bases, with 14 bases separating them. The CDR3 extends over 14 amino acids. This record belongs to a study of CD8 T cells in ankylosing spondylitis. One entry per CDR3 protein, called by TCRdb with MiXCR from the 5' RACE reads. Of some 71,000 distinct CDR3 sequences listed, roughly 5.3% are singletons. Findings of the study overall: Significantly higher representation of disease-linked clones was reported for matched ankylosing spondylitis synovial fluid.

Specimen: blood, either unsorted or a sorted T cell fraction (not recorded which). The chain uses TRBV24-1 and TRBJ1-6; D might be TRBD1 (6 bases). The TCR originated in a male donor with ankylosing spondylitis or in good health (not recorded which). The CDR3 here is CATSDRGGPGPLHF. For the CDR3, the DNA is TGTGCCACCAGTGATCGAGGGGGACCGGGACCCCTCCACTTT.